The 15 T cell receptor beta chains below were found in one sample sequenced in a study of blood T cell repertoires in COVID-19 (dated by TCRdb to the early 2020s). Libraries were made using the immunoSEQ multiplex PCR assay. TCRdb re-hosts the immuneACCESS table, in-frame sequences only. Its copies lack some clones; in the studies checked, an unresolved V gene accounts for under half of them, and the cause for the rest is not known. The sample records 200,000 to 250,000 clones, about 85% of which are singletons. The top ten constitute 6% to 7% of the sample. The material sequenced was PBMCs or T cells enriched from blood (not recorded which). All receptors come from a woman between 25 and 40 years old with acute COVID-19.

The count of this clone is one. The chain carries TRBV2 and TRBJ1-4, with D hard to call. The CDR3 is 11 amino acids. V was trimmed by 8 bases and J by 13 bases, leaving 14 bases between them. Germline V gives CDR1 SNHLY, CDR2 FYNNEI. For the CDR3, the DNA is TGTGCCAGCCGGTGGGGAGCGCCACTGTTTTTT. Its translation: CASRWGAPLFF. The complete variable domain, with remaining parts taken from reference TRBV2 and TRBJ1-4, reads EPEVTQTPSHQVTQMGQEVILRCVPISNHLYFYWYRQILGQKVEFLVSFYNNEISEKSEIFDDQFSVERPDGSNFTLKIRSTKLEDSAMYFCASRWGAPLFFGSGTQLSVL.

This rearrangement joins TRBV24-1 to TRBJ2-2; 9 bases match TRBD1. J gave up 6 bases and V 4 bases, and 8 bases lay outside the gene matches. The CDR3 is 16 residues long. Germline-derived CDR1 and CDR2 are KGHDR and SFDVKD. CDR3 sequence (DNA): TGTGCCACCAGTGAAGGGACAGGGTCTTTTTCCGGGGAGCTGTTTTTT. As protein: CATSEGTGSFSGELFF.

V usage is TRBV5-6 and J usage is TRBJ1-5; no clear D gene. This CDR3 is built from 15 residues. V was cut by 0 bases and J by 1 base, with 8 bases left in between. CDR1 and CDR2 (germline): SGHDT, YYEEEE. The CDR3 bases are TGTGCCAGCAGCTTGGATGGAGGAAGCAATCAGCCCCAGCATTTT. Translating gives CASSLDGGSNQPQHF.

The chain links TRBV30 to TRBJ1-5, with TRBD1 identical over 9 bases. Germline CDR1 reads GTSNPN; CDR2 reads SVGIG (reference sequence). This CDR3 spans 16 amino acids. The V and J ends lost 0 bases and 3 bases, in that order; junction bases with no gene match: 6. The CDR3 reads CAWSVSDRGANQPQHF. Written as DNA, the CDR3 is TGTGCCTGGAGTGTTTCGGACAGGGGTGCCAATCAGCCCCAGCATTTT.

The chain carries TRBV28 and TRBJ1-2; D is uncertain. Germline values: CDR1 MDHEN, CDR2 SYDVKM. Trimming took 8 bases from V and 2 from J, leaving 12 bases between them. The CDR3 runs 13 residues. The CDR3 bases are TGTGCCAGCTCGCGGGCGGGGAACTATGGCTACACCTTC. The encoded protein is CASSRAGNYGYTF.

This clone was seen a few times. The chain combines TRBV7-8 with TRBJ2-1; D not certain. Trimming removed 1 base from V and 0 bases from J, with 16 bases in between. CDR1 and CDR2 from the germline V gene are SGHVS and FQNEAQ. The CDR3 is made up of 18 amino acids. The CDR3 is CASSLERDFQSSYNEQFF. In DNA, the CDR3 is TGTGCCAGCAGCTTAGAACGCGACTTTCAGAGCTCCTACAATGAGCAGTTCTTC.

The genes are TRBV18 and TRBJ2-7; tentative D call: TRBD2 (6 bases). CDR1 and CDR2 from the germline V gene are KGHSH and LQKENI. V lost 4 bases and J lost 6, with 22 bases in between. This CDR3 has 16 amino acids. The CDR3 DNA is TGTGCCAGCTCACTACAATCGGGAGCCATGCTCTCCGAGCAGTACTTC. Translation: CASSLQSGAMLSEQYF. Looking up the rest from reference TRBV18 and TRBJ2-7 gives the full variable domain: NAGVMQNPRHLVRRRGQEARLRCSPMKGHSHVYWYRQLPEEGLKFMVYLQKENIIDESGMPKERFSAEFPKEGPSILRIQQVVRGDSAAYFCASSLQSGAMLSEQYFGPGTRLTVT.

The chain carries TRBV19 and TRBJ1-2; D not certain. Germline V gene data show CDR1 as LNHDA and CDR2 as SQIVND (reference sequence). V was trimmed by 4 bases and J by 4 bases, leaving 7 bases between them. CDR3 size: 12 residues. The CDR3 sequence is CASSTPSYGYTF. CDR3 bases: TGTGCCAGTAGTACTCCTTCCTATGGCTACACCTTC.

This rearrangement joins TRBV6-5 to TRBJ1-4; no clear D. The germline gives CDR1 MNHEY, CDR2 SVGAGI. Trimming left V 6 bases short and J 3 bases short, with 8 bases between. The CDR3 sequence is 13 residues long. The CDR3 nucleotides are TGTGCCAGCAGGGAGGGCCCTAATGAAAAACTGTTTTTT. It translates to CASREGPNEKLFF.

The rearrangement uses TRBV30 and TRBJ1-2; D gene unclear. The germline V gene has CDR1 GTSNPN and CDR2 SVGIG (reference sequence). Deletions cut 2 bases from V and 4 bases from J, with 14 bases between. The CDR3 has 14 amino acids. The CDR3 loop is CAWSHWQPGYGYTF. CDR3 DNA sequence: TGTGCCTGGAGTCACTGGCAGCCGGGCTATGGCTACACCTTC.

In its sample, this clone was seen once. This sequence joins TRBV18 and TRBJ1-2; 8 bases are a match to TRBD1. V dropped 0 bases and J dropped 3; count of bases not matched to a gene: 9. Germline V gene data show CDR1 as KGHSH and CDR2 as LQKENI. This CDR3 spans 17 amino acids. Here the CDR3 reads CASSPPRAGGDHYGYTF. DNA for the CDR3: TGTGCCAGCTCACCACCCCGGGCAGGGGGCGATCACTATGGCTACACCTTC.

The chain combines TRBV5-1 with TRBJ1-2, with a possible D match to TRBD1 (6 bases). The germline V gene encodes CDR1 SGHRS and CDR2 YFSETQ. The CDR3 is 14 residues long. Trimming cost V 6 bases and J 2 bases, with 14 bases left between them. The CDR3 region is CASKEQGPNYGYTF. The CDR3 coding sequence is TGCGCCAGCAAAGAGCAGGGGCCCAACTATGGCTACACCTTC. Combining the CDR3 with reference TRBV5-1 and TRBJ1-2 gives the whole variable domain KAGVTQTPRYLIKTRGQQVTLSCSPISGHRSVSWYQQTPGQGLQFLFEYFSETQRNKGNFPGRFSGRQFSNSRSEMNVSTLELGDSALYLCASKEQGPNYGYTFGSGTRLTVV.

This CDR3 is CASSPKTPTGSTGNNNSPLHF. The CDR3 DNA follows: TGTGCCAGCAGCCCCAAAACCCCGACAGGGTCGACAGGTAATAATAATTCACCCCTCCACTTT. The rearrangement uses TRBV7-3 and TRBJ1-6; the match to TRBD1 covers 7 bases. Germline CDR1 reads SGHTA; CDR2 reads FQGTGA. The CDR3 covers 21 residues. V shed 5 bases and J 5 bases; nucleotides not matched to a gene: 24. The full variable domain, its missing parts supplied by reference TRBV7-3 and TRBJ1-6, is GAGVSQTPSNKVTEKGKYVELRCDPISGHTALYWYRQSLGQGPEFLIYFQGTGAADDSGLPNDRFFAVRPEGSVSTLKIQRTERGDSAVYLCASSPKTPTGSTGNNNSPLHFGNGTRLTVT.

This chain links TRBV5-5 with TRBJ1-1, with D unresolved. CDR1 is SGHKS and CDR2 is YYEKEE in the germline V gene (reference sequence). Trimming took off 2 bases at V and 2 bases at J, with 10 bases between the two ends. The CDR3 runs to 14 residues. DNA of the CDR3: TGTGCCAGCAGCTTTTTGACACGTAACACTGAAGCTTTCTTT. Protein product: CASSFLTRNTEAFF.

The V gene is TRBV6-5, the J gene TRBJ1-6; TRBD1 agrees at 9 bases. Trimming at V came to 0 bases and at J to 7 bases, leaving 1 base not matched to a gene. The CDR3 consists of 15 residues. Germline lookup yields CDR1 MNHEY and CDR2 SVGAGI. The CDR3 region is CASSYSGTGNSPLHF. CDR3 DNA: TGTGCCAGCAGTTACTCGGGGACAGGGAATTCACCCCTCCACTTT.